These T cell receptor beta chains were read from a single sample in a study of T-cell memory formation after mild COVID-19. Each CDR3 protein gets one entry after TCRdb re-called the 5' RACE reads with MiXCR. The repertoire holds 550,000 to 700,000 distinct CDR3 sequences, roughly 18% seen once, with about 12% in the top ten. The sample comprised PBMCs or a T cell subset sorted from them (not recorded which). The source of these receptors is an adult woman who had mild COVID-19 (a few samples of this study predate the infection). Cell type and time point are not known. The CDR3 runs from the conserved cysteine through the conserved F or W. The D gene is left open where the match is weak. The size of a clone is reported for some rows only, either as once, few or many, or as a class for expanded clones.

few TRBJ2-3 TRBV5-1 TRBD1 CASAPEGAPTDTQYF TGCGCCAGCGCACCAGAGGGGGCCCCCACAGATACGCAGTATTTT
NA TRBJ2-6 TRBV5-6 NA CASSLARGSGANVLTF TGTGCCAGCAGCTTGGCGCGGGGCTCTGGGGCCAACGTCCTGACTTTC
NA TRBJ1-2 TRBV5-1 NA CASSSRQAGINYGYTF TGCGCCAGCAGCTCCCGACAGGCGGGTATTAACTATGGCTACACCTTC
NA TRBJ2-2 TRBV4-1 NA CASSHPGGLEVGELFF TGCGCCAGCAGCCACCCCGGTGGTCTAGAAGTCGGGGAGCTGTTTTTT
NA TRBJ2-1 TRBV29-1 TRBD1 CSVDGQVVNEQFF TGCAGCGTAGATGGACAGGTAGTCAATGAGCAGTTCTTC
NA TRBJ2-5 TRBV20-1 TRBD1 CSARTARTGKETQYF TGCAGTGCAAGAACCGCCCGGACAGGGAAAGAGACCCAGTACTTC
few TRBJ1-1 TRBV6-4 NA CASSDFGSVNTEAFF TGTGCCAGCAGTGACTTCGGGTCAGTCAACACTGAAGCTTTCTTT
NA TRBJ2-1 TRBV20-1 TRBD2 CSARDPGGLNEQFF TGCAGTGCTAGAGACCCGGGAGGGCTCAATGAGCAGTTCTTC
many TRBJ1-4 TRBV28 NA CASSSGSATNEKLFF TGTGCCAGCAGTTCTGGGAGTGCAACTAATGAAAAACTGTTTTTT
NA TRBJ1-1 TRBV24-1 NA CATSDGQLNTEAFF TGTGCCACCAGTGATGGGCAGTTGAACACTGAAGCTTTCTTT
NA TRBJ2-2 TRBV5-1 NA CASSFGQGHTGELFF TGCGCCAGCAGCTTTGGGCAGGGACACACCGGGGAGCTGTTTTTT
NA TRBJ2-7 TRBV5-1 NA CASRLDRDYEQYF TGCGCCAGCAGGTTGGACAGAGACTACGAGCAGTACTTC
few TRBJ2-1 TRBV5-1 TRBD1 CASSLEGTAYNEQFF TGCGCCAGCAGCTTGGAGGGGACAGCCTACAATGAGCAGTTCTTC
few TRBJ2-5 TRBV6-5 NA CASRMNAEETQYF TGTGCCAGCAGGATGAATGCTGAAGAGACCCAGTACTTC
NA TRBJ2-1 TRBV24-1 TRBD1 CATSDYGQGDEQFF TGTGCCACCAGTGACTATGGACAGGGCGATGAGCAGTTCTTC
few TRBJ2-7 TRBV5-1 NA CASSYTSSYEQYF TGCGCCAGCAGCTACACGAGCTCCTACGAGCAGTACTTC
NA TRBJ2-7 TRBV6-1 NA CASRETSIYEQYF TGTGCCAGCAGAGAGACTAGTATCTACGAGCAGTACTTC
few TRBJ1-1 TRBV7-8 NA CASSLLQTTEAFF TGTGCCAGCAGCTTATTACAGACCACTGAAGCTTTCTTT
NA TRBJ2-1 TRBV13 TRBD1 CASSQGQAYNEQFF TGTGCCAGCAGCCAGGGACAGGCTTACAATGAGCAGTTCTTC
many TRBJ2-5 TRBV4-3 NA CASSQDWRAGETQYF TGCGCCAGCAGCCAAGATTGGAGGGCGGGTGAGACCCAGTACTTC
NA TRBJ2-1 TRBV2 TRBD2 CASSVESGTHNEQFF TGTGCCAGCAGCGTGGAGAGCGGGACCCACAATGAGCAGTTCTTC
few TRBJ2-1 TRBV15 TRBD2 CATSREGWGGSYNEQFF TGTGCCACCAGCAGAGAAGGGTGGGGGGGCTCCTACAATGAGCAGTTCTTC
few TRBJ2-1 TRBV6-4 TRBD2 CASSVLAGDTDEQFF TGTGCCAGCAGTGTTCTAGCGGGAGACACAGATGAGCAGTTCTTC
few TRBJ1-1 TRBV27 NA CASSLFPQTEAFF TGTGCCAGCAGTTTATTCCCTCAGACTGAAGCTTTCTTT
few TRBJ2-7 TRBV27 NA CASSLYPPDSSYEQYF TGTGCCAGCAGTTTATACCCCCCCGACAGCTCCTACGAGCAGTACTTC
NA TRBJ2-1 TRBV11-1 NA CASHGLPYNEQFF TGTGCCAGCCACGGGTTACCCTACAATGAGCAGTTCTTC
NA TRBJ1-2 TRBV7-3 NA CASSFAAGYGYTF TGTGCCAGCAGCTTCGCAGCGGGCTATGGCTACACCTTC
many TRBJ2-1 TRBV7-2 TRBD2 CASRGLAGGPSSYNEQFF TGTGCCAGCCGCGGACTAGCGGGGGGGCCTAGCTCCTACAATGAGCAGTTCTTC
NA TRBJ2-3 TRBV7-9 TRBD2 CASSHPSGTSGSPADTQYF TGTGCCAGCAGCCACCCTTCCGGGACTAGCGGGAGTCCGGCAGATACGCAGTATTTT
NA TRBJ2-1 TRBV20-1 TRBD2 CSARSGVGKGEQFF TGCAGTGCTAGGAGCGGGGTGGGTAAGGGGGAGCAGTTCTTC
NA TRBJ2-3 TRBV10-3 TRBD2 CAISDPPGLARTDTQYF TGTGCCATCAGTGACCCACCGGGACTAGCGCGCACAGATACGCAGTATTTT
few TRBJ2-7 TRBV19 TRBD1 CASSSWGTGNYEQYF TGTGCCAGTAGTTCTTGGGGGACAGGGAACTACGAGCAGTACTTC
few TRBJ1-2 TRBV7-3 NA CASSFISGDGYTF TGTGCCAGCAGCTTTATATCAGGGGATGGCTACACCTTC
NA TRBJ2-5 TRBV20-1 NA CSALNGVWGETQYF TGCAGTGCACTGAACGGGGTTTGGGGAGAGACCCAGTACTTC
NA TRBJ2-7 TRBV15 TRBD2 CATSRRGLAGSYEQYF TGTGCCACCAGCCGCAGGGGTCTAGCGGGGAGCTACGAGCAGTACTTC
NA TRBJ1-2 TRBV27 NA CASSFMGANYGYTF TGTGCCAGCAGTTTCATGGGGGCTAACTATGGCTACACCTTC
few TRBJ1-1 TRBV20-1 TRBD1 CSARWTGGLGATEAFF TGCAGTGCTCGCTGGACAGGGGGTCTGGGGGCCACTGAAGCTTTCTTT
once TRBJ2-3 TRBV20-1 TRBD2 CSARPGLAITDTQYF TGCAGTGCTAGACCGGGACTAGCGATCACAGATACGCAGTATTTT
NA TRBJ1-2 TRBV7-2 TRBD1 CASSLDPTGPGSYGYTF TGTGCCAGCAGCTTAGACCCGACAGGGCCCGGGAGCTATGGCTACACCTTC
NA TRBJ2-3 TRBV29-1 TRBD2 CSVEEMGLAGPSGDTQYF TGCAGCGTTGAAGAAATGGGGCTAGCGGGTCCCAGCGGAGATACGCAGTATTTT
NA TRBJ2-7 TRBV27 NA CASSSNGRLLYEQYF TGTGCCAGCAGTTCCAACGGACGGTTGCTCTACGAGCAGTACTTC
NA TRBJ1-2 TRBV4-2 TRBD1 CASSQGQGIYYGYTF TGTGCCAGCAGCCAAGGACAGGGGATATACTATGGCTACACCTTC
NA TRBJ2-2 TRBV29-1 NA CSVGQNTGELFF TGCAGCGTTGGACAGAACACCGGGGAGCTGTTTTTT
NA TRBJ2-1 TRBV6-6 NA CASTRAGPGGEQFF TGTGCCAGCACGAGAGCTGGACCGGGGGGCGAGCAGTTCTTC
NA TRBJ2-2 TRBV7-9 NA CASSTNAGELFF TGTGCCAGCAGTACTAACGCCGGGGAGCTGTTTTTT
NA TRBJ2-3 TRBV7-4 TRBD2 CASSLGSSERGTDTQYF TGTGCCAGCAGCTTAGGGAGCTCCGAGCGGGGAACAGATACGCAGTATTTT
few TRBJ2-1 TRBV2 NA CASLTPGQLYNEQFF TGTGCCAGCCTAACCCCAGGACAGCTCTACAATGAGCAGTTCTTC
NA TRBJ2-2 TRBV4-1 NA CASSRALFGGGAEGPGELFF TGCGCCAGCAGCCGAGCCCTTTTCGGAGGGGGCGCGGAAGGGCCCGGGGAGCTGTTTTTT
few TRBJ2-7 TRBV20-1 NA CSASFRENGEQYF TGCAGTGCTAGTTTCCGGGAGAACGGCGAGCAGTACTTC
NA TRBJ2-5 TRBV18 NA CASSPPVFPETQYF TGTGCCAGCTCACCACCGGTTTTCCCCGAGACCCAGTACTTC
NA TRBJ1-1 TRBV29-1 TRBD1 CSVVGGQGLEAFF TGCAGCGTTGTAGGGGGACAGGGACTTGAAGCTTTCTTT
few TRBJ2-5 TRBV9 TRBD2 CASSVAGGIQETQYF TGTGCCAGCAGCGTAGCGGGGGGTATCCAAGAGACCCAGTACTTC
few TRBJ1-1 TRBV27 NA CASSLSWQFTEAFF TGTGCCAGCAGTTTATCGTGGCAGTTCACTGAAGCTTTCTTT
few TRBJ1-1 TRBV11-2 NA CASSLSVQGKNTEAFF TGTGCCAGCAGCTTATCCGTACAGGGAAAGAACACTGAAGCTTTCTTT
few TRBJ2-4 TRBV5-5 NA CASSLGTNENIQYF TGTGCCAGCAGCTTGGGGACAAATGAAAACATTCAGTACTTC